The rows below give T cell receptor beta chains drawn from one sample of a study of Graves' ophthalmopathy and Graves' hyperthyroidism. Via MiXCR, TCRdb re-called the multiplex PCR reads, giving one row per CDR3 protein. Seen here are almost 750,000 distinct CDR3 sequences, 40% observed once, and the top ten hold around 40%. The specimen was peripheral blood. All receptors come from an adult man with Graves' ophthalmopathy. The CDR3 runs from the conserved cysteine through the conserved F or W. The D gene is left open where the match is weak. Not every row has a clone size; where given, it reads once, few, many or a size class.

V gene	clone size	J gene	D gene	CDR3 length	CDR3 DNA	CDR3 protein
TRBV29-1	NA	TRBJ2-7	TRBD2	14	TGCAGCGTTGAGGGACTAGCGGGGCTCTACGAGCAGTACTTC	CSVEGLAGLYEQYF
TRBV12-3/TRBV12-4	NA	TRBJ2-7	NA	14	TGTGCCAGCAGTACGTCTTGGACCTCCTACGAGCAGTACTTC	CASSTSWTSYEQYF
TRBV25-1	NA	TRBJ2-3	TRBD2	16	TGTGCCAGCACCTTGGTAGCGGGCGGAAAAACAGATACGCAGTATTTT	CASTLVAGGKTDTQYF
TRBV10-3	NA	TRBJ1-4	NA	12	TGTGCCATCAGTCCGCCACAGGGTAAACTGTTTTTT	CAISPPQGKLFF
TRBV2	NA	TRBJ2-7	NA	15	TGTGCCAGCAGTTACGGGGCAAGGAGCTCCTACGAGCAGTACTTC	CASSYGARSSYEQYF
TRBV19	NA	TRBJ1-1	NA	13	TGTGCCAGTAGTATGGACAGATCCACTGAAGCTTTCTTT	CASSMDRSTEAFF
TRBV24-1	once	TRBJ1-5	TRBD1	16	TGTGCCACCAGTGACCCAGGGGGGGCGAGCAATCAGCCCCAGCATTTT	CATSDPGGASNQPQHF
TRBV7-8	NA	TRBJ2-7	NA	14	TGTGCCAGCACCCCACTTGGCAGCTCCTACGAGCAGTACTTC	CASTPLGSSYEQYF
TRBV29-1	many	TRBJ1-4	NA	12	TGCAGCGTTCGCAGGGATGAGGAAAAACTGTTTTTT	CSVRRDEEKLFF
TRBV7-3	NA	TRBJ2-7	TRBD2	17	TGTGCCAGCACCCCATCGGGACTAGCGGGAAGCTCCTACGAGCAGTACTTC	CASTPSGLAGSSYEQYF